This TCR beta chain was obtained from a study of vaccination and CD4 T cells after COVID-19. As for the study in general: Nasal swab PCR detected SARS-CoV-2 in convalescent patients, who comprised several mild cases and one severe case. Post-vaccine specimens were obtained a median roughly 70 days after dose two (range 14 to 241).

TCRdb re-called the PCR reads with MiXCR, one entry per CDR3 protein. The sample yields 20,000 to 25,000 distinct CDR3 sequences, roughly 64% seen once. This clonotype originated in a human donor who had recovered from COVID-19. This material consisted of CD4+ T cells from blood, taken before SARS-CoV-2 vaccination.

The DNA for the CDR3 is TGTGCCAGCAGCCCCCCGGGGAGGGCAATCTACAATGAGCAGTTCTTC. The encoded protein is CASSPPGRAIYNEQFF. This chain connects TRBV11-1 to TRBJ2-1; TRBD2 matches at 7 bases. This CDR3 contains 16 residues. Trimming removed 5 bases from V and 3 bases from J; junction bases left unmatched: 10. CDR1 is SGHAT, CDR2 FQDESV, per germline (reference sequence).